These 4 T cell receptor beta chains share one sample of origin, sequenced in a study of early T cells in non-severe SARS-CoV-2 infection. Each CDR3 protein is one row after TCRdb ran MiXCR on the 5' RACE reads. The sample has about 80,000 distinct CDR3 sequences; 12% are singletons. The sequenced sample was whole blood. These receptors originate from an adult who was a healthcare worker with PCR-confirmed SARS-CoV-2 infection or an uninfected control (not recorded which).

Note on this clonotype: The junction differs from germline at one of its ends, possibly a read error. V gene TRBV27 combines with J gene TRBJ2-7, with D hard to call. The CDR3 spans 15 residues. CDR1 and CDR2 from the germline V gene are MNHEY and SMNVEV (reference sequence). CDR3 sequence reads: CTSSLYGLRSYEQYF. The CDR3 coding sequence is TGTACCAGCAGTTTATACGGGCTTCGCTCCTACGAGCAGTACTTC.

The chain recombines TRBV29-1 with TRBJ2-1, with D unclear. Germline V gives CDR1 SQVTM, CDR2 ANQGSEA. Trimming cost V 2 bases and J 0 bases, with 8 bases left between them. This CDR3 is built from 14 residues. For the CDR3, the DNA is TGCAGCGTTGAATGGCCGAGCTCCTACAATGAGCAGTTCTTC. As protein: CSVEWPSSYNEQFF.

As to this clonotype: At one of its ends the junction is not consistent with the germline gene, which may arise from a read error. This sequence joins TRBV5-4 and TRBJ2-3; TRBD1 is a possible D gene (5 bases). The CDR3 runs to 15 residues. Looked up from germline, CDR1 is SGHNT and CDR2 is YYREEE (reference sequence). CDR3 sequence reads: CASSFPGSNTGTQYF. DNA of the CDR3: TGTGCCAGCAGTTTCCCAGGGTCGAACACAGGTACGCAGTATTTT.

At least ten counts were recorded for this clonotype. The chain combines TRBV5-1 with TRBJ2-3, with 10 nucleotides matching TRBD2. CDR3 length: 15 residues. The trim removed 6 bases at V and 4 bases at J, leaving 8 bases unmatched. The germline gives CDR1 SGHRS, CDR2 YFSETQ. The CDR3 protein is CASNRLAGVADTQYF. The CDR3 DNA follows: TGCGCCAGCAACCGTCTAGCGGGAGTTGCAGATACGCAGTATTTT. Combining the CDR3 with reference TRBV5-1 and TRBJ2-3 gives the whole variable domain KAGVTQTPRYLIKTRGQQVTLSCSPISGHRSVSWYQQTPGQGLQFLFEYFSETQRNKGNFPGRFSGRQFSNSRSEMNVSTLELGDSALYLCASNRLAGVADTQYFGPGTRLTVL.